This T cell receptor (beta chain) appears in the sequencing data of a study of blood T cell repertoires in COVID-19. Per the germline V gene, CDR1 is MNHEY and CDR2 is SVGEGT. The length of the CDR3 is 19 residues. V shed 2 bases and J shed 6 bases, with 29 bases lying between them. The data were produced by immunoSEQ multiplex PCR, yet TCRdb's version contains in-frame clones alone and is incomplete. This table holds 390,000 or so clones, about 86% found once. The TCR sequence derives from a woman aged 45-65 years who had recovered from COVID-19. The chain recombines TRBV6-2 or TRBV6-3 with TRBJ2-7, with a tentative D call TRBD1 (6 bases). Sequencing was done on a sample of PBMCs or T cells enriched from blood (not recorded which). As DNA, the CDR3 is TGTGCCAGCAGTTACGGTGGCAGGGGAAGCCCTAGCCCGACTCGCGAGCAGTACTTC. This codes for CASSYGGRGSPSPTREQYF.